This record covers a single T cell receptor beta chain. The data stem from a study of blood T cell repertoires in COVID-19. Generated by immunoSEQ multiplex PCR, the TCRdb table keeps only in-frame clones and is missing some. The sample yields more than 85,000 clones, about four fifths seen once. This CDR3 has 15 amino acids. CDR1 and CDR2 from the germline V gene are KGHSH and LQKENI. The V and J ends lost 3 bases and 1 base, in that order; junction bases with no gene match: 5. The clonotype was recovered from a woman older than 75 with acute or convalescent COVID-19. V is TRBV18 and J is TRBJ1-1; 7 bases map to TRBD1. Sequenced material: peripheral blood. CDR3 DNA sequence: TGTGCCAGCTCACCCAATACAGGGGCGAACACTGAAGCTTTCTTT. It encodes CASSPNTGANTEAFF.